This T cell receptor (beta chain) was recovered during a study of memory CD4+ T cells and cytomegalovirus serostatus. Assay used: immunoSEQ multiplex PCR; TCRdb lists only in-frame clones, some missing. The data show about 50,000 clones, with around four fifths seen just once and approximately 0.78% held by the top ten. This CDR3 is 12 amino acids long. Looked up from germline, CDR1 is SGHTA and CDR2 is FQGNSA. With 3 bases removed from V and 7 bases from J, the gap between germline ends came to 8 bases. The sort gate was single viable CD3+CD4+CD8-CD45RO+ cells for memory CD4+ T cells. Serum IgG to CMV pp150, pp28, p38 and p52 defined serostatus.

What was sequenced was memory CD4+ T cells from blood. The TCR originated in an adult in good health and CMV-seronegative. This chain uses TRBV7-2 with TRBJ2-3; D gene unclear. The CDR3 sequence is CASSLWRYTQYF. The DNA of the CDR3 is TGTGCCAGCAGCTTGTGGCGCTATACGCAGTATTTT.